The clone carrying this T cell receptor (beta chain) was found a few times. Its antigen remains unidentified. The data derive from a study of CD8+ T cells in alopecia areata. Looking at the study overall: For the treated group, dosing was oral tofacitinib at 5 to 10 mg twice daily. General study findings and limits: Scalp clonality, along with expanded CD8+ clones among the top 100, was significantly decreased by tofacitinib. Persistence of many expanded lesional clones was seen in scalp and blood during tofacitinib.

Indicated treatment: oral pan-JAK inhibitor, 5-10 mg twice daily. Cell sorting was applied to PBMCs, and CD4+ and CD8+ T cells were collected. Extraction of RNA preceded its reverse transcription into cDNA, which served as the sequencing template. This table comes from immunoSEQ multiplex PCR, and its TCRdb copy is limited to in-frame clones, with some not included. The sample holds some 240,000 clones, less than 75% seen once. The germline gives CDR1 SNHLY, CDR2 FYNNEI. The ends were cut back, 7 bases at V and 10 bases at J, with 17 bases in the middle. The CDR3 runs 14 residues. The sequenced sample was CD4+ T cells sorted from blood, obtained at week 4, from a patient treated with tofacitinib. The receptor was derived from a human donor with alopecia areata. The chain couples TRBV2 to TRBJ1-6; D is unclear. The DNA of the CDR3 is TGTGCCAGCAAATCGACAAGTTCCATGTCACCCCTCCACTTT. This sequence encodes CASKSTSSMSPLHF.